This TCR beta chain comes out of a study of shared clonotypes between healthy human individuals. Using immunoSEQ multiplex PCR, the repertoire was profiled, and TCRdb retains in-frame clones only, with some absent. The sample yields 2.5 million or so clones, about 92% seen once. A word on this clone: The antigen remains undetermined.

General study findings and limits: Among several donors, approximately 5% of naive CD4 clonotypes were found in common.

Per the germline V gene, CDR1 is SEHNR and CDR2 is FQNEAQ (reference sequence). The V gene end was trimmed by 8 bases and the J gene end by 2 bases; junction bases not matched to a gene: 4. The CDR3 runs 14 residues. The sequencing sample was made of naive CD4+ T cells sorted from blood. Subset indicated: CD45RA+ positively selected. The sequence derives from a man aged 18 to 30 in good health. This rearrangement joins TRBV7-9 to TRBJ2-3; TRBD2 aligns across 10 bases. CDR3 in amino acids: CASRLAGATDTQYF. DNA of the CDR3: TGTGCCAGCCGGCTAGCGGGGGCCACAGATACGCAGTATTTT.